These T cell receptor beta chains were read from a single sample in a study of OX40 agonist ivuxolimab in advanced cancers. The protocol was immunoSEQ multiplex PCR, while the TCRdb copy is restricted to in-frame clones and leaves out a portion. The table has fewer than 30,000 clones, roughly 77% seen once. Sequences were derived from CD4+ or CD8+ T cells sorted from blood, sampled in a trial of the OX40 agonist ivuxolimab. The receptors originated from an adult with an advanced solid tumor such as melanoma, head and neck, liver or kidney cancer. CDR3s include the opening cysteine and the closing phenylalanine or tryptophan. The order of the fields is D gene, J gene, V gene, clone size, CDR3 protein, CDR3 DNA. D genes are given only for firm matches. Clone size is given for some rows only: seen once, a few or many times, or a class if the clone is expanded.

d_call: TRBD2
j_call: TRBJ2-7
v_call: TRBV19
clone_size: -
cdr3_aa: CASSFPTSGGYEQYF
cdr3_nt: TGTGCCAGTAGTTTCCCTACTAGCGGGGGTTACGAGCAGTACTTC

d_call: TRBD2
j_call: TRBJ2-1
v_call: TRBV5-4
clone_size: -
cdr3_aa: CASSLFASGSWGEQFF
cdr3_nt: TGTGCCAGCAGCTTGTTCGCTAGCGGGAGTTGGGGTGAGCAGTTCTTC

d_call: -
j_call: TRBJ1-1
v_call: TRBV5-6
clone_size: -
cdr3_aa: CASSFFRRGAYTEAFF
cdr3_nt: TGTGCCAGCAGCTTTTTCCGACGGGGGGCTTACACTGAAGCTTTCTTT

d_call: -
j_call: TRBJ2-7
v_call: TRBV5-6
clone_size: -
cdr3_aa: CASSPGPRPDYEQYF
cdr3_nt: TGTGCCAGCAGCCCGGGTCCCAGGCCGGACTACGAGCAGTACTTC

d_call: -
j_call: TRBJ1-6
v_call: TRBV2
clone_size: few
cdr3_aa: CASSDLQGDSPLHF
cdr3_nt: TGTGCCAGCAGTGATCTTCAGGGAGATTCACCCCTCCACTTT

d_call: TRBD2
j_call: TRBJ2-5
v_call: TRBV4-1
clone_size: once
cdr3_aa: CASSPKGLAGVETQYF
cdr3_nt: TGCGCCAGCAGCCCCAAAGGACTAGCGGGAGTAGAGACCCAGTACTTC

d_call: TRBD1
j_call: TRBJ1-2
v_call: TRBV7-9
clone_size: -
cdr3_aa: CASSTGQTVNYGYTF
cdr3_nt: TGTGCCAGCAGCACGGGACAGACCGTTAACTATGGCTACACCTTC

d_call: TRBD1
j_call: TRBJ2-7
v_call: TRBV28
clone_size: -
cdr3_aa: CASLSRDRDPYEQYF
cdr3_nt: TGTGCCTCCCTATCGAGGGACAGGGACCCCTACGAGCAGTACTTC

d_call: TRBD2
j_call: TRBJ2-7
v_call: TRBV6-5
clone_size: -
cdr3_aa: CASSFGAGPYEQYF
cdr3_nt: TGTGCCAGCAGTTTCGGAGCGGGGCCCTACGAGCAGTACTTC

d_call: -
j_call: TRBJ2-7
v_call: TRBV6-1
clone_size: -
cdr3_aa: CASSSVGNYEQYF
cdr3_nt: TGTGCCAGCAGTTCTGTGGGGAACTACGAGCAGTACTTC

d_call: -
j_call: TRBJ1-5
v_call: TRBV2
clone_size: few
cdr3_aa: CASSVLPARPEDQPQHF
cdr3_nt: TGTGCCAGCAGTGTTCTTCCGGCCAGGCCCGAGGATCAGCCCCAGCATTTT

d_call: -
j_call: TRBJ2-7
v_call: TRBV9
clone_size: -
cdr3_aa: CASSLSPGYEQYF
cdr3_nt: TGTGCCAGCAGCCTCTCGCCCGGGTACGAGCAGTACTTC

d_call: -
j_call: TRBJ2-2
v_call: TRBV7-3
clone_size: -
cdr3_aa: CATRLGLTGELFF
cdr3_nt: TGTGCCACTCGACTCGGCCTCACCGGGGAGCTGTTTTTT

d_call: TRBD2
j_call: TRBJ2-1
v_call: TRBV27
clone_size: medium-sized
cdr3_aa: CASRSSGTSGYNEQFF
cdr3_nt: TGTGCCAGCCGATCCAGCGGGACTAGCGGCTACAATGAGCAGTTCTTC

d_call: -
j_call: TRBJ2-3
v_call: TRBV19
clone_size: once
cdr3_aa: CASSIGGHTQYF
cdr3_nt: TGTGCCAGTAGTATCGGTGGGCATACGCAGTATTTT

d_call: TRBD1
j_call: TRBJ1-5
v_call: TRBV7-6
clone_size: medium-sized
cdr3_aa: CASSSFPGQGANQPQHF
cdr3_nt: TGTGCCAGCAGCTCATTCCCGGGACAGGGGGCTAATCAGCCCCAGCATTTT

d_call: TRBD2
j_call: TRBJ2-1
v_call: TRBV6-5
clone_size: once
cdr3_aa: CASSAAGGGAVEQFF
cdr3_nt: TGTGCCAGCAGTGCTGCTGGCGGGGGGGCCGTTGAGCAGTTCTTC

d_call: -
j_call: TRBJ1-2
v_call: TRBV18
clone_size: -
cdr3_aa: CASSPPVIHGYGYTF
cdr3_nt: TGTGCCAGCTCACCACCAGTCATTCATGGCTATGGCTACACCTTC

d_call: -
j_call: TRBJ2-7
v_call: TRBV5-6
clone_size: -
cdr3_aa: CASSPTGQSSYEQYF
cdr3_nt: TGTGCCAGCAGCCCTACCGGACAGAGCTCCTACGAGCAGTACTTC

d_call: -
j_call: TRBJ2-1
v_call: TRBV6-5
clone_size: once
cdr3_aa: CASSYRAGVNEQFF
cdr3_nt: TGTGCCAGCAGTTACCGGGCAGGGGTAAATGAGCAGTTCTTC

d_call: TRBD1
j_call: TRBJ2-7
v_call: TRBV27
clone_size: -
cdr3_aa: CASSLTRQGGDYEQYF
cdr3_nt: TGTGCCAGCAGTCTTACCCGACAGGGGGGGGACTACGAGCAGTACTTC

d_call: TRBD2
j_call: TRBJ2-7
v_call: TRBV13
clone_size: -
cdr3_aa: CASSPRTSGSSLSYEQYF
cdr3_nt: TGTGCCAGCAGCCCTAGGACTAGCGGGAGTTCCCTCTCCTACGAGCAGTACTTC

d_call: -
j_call: TRBJ2-2
v_call: TRBV4-1
clone_size: -
cdr3_aa: CASSQGPGELFF
cdr3_nt: TGCGCCAGCAGCCAGGGGCCCGGGGAGCTGTTTTTT

d_call: -
j_call: TRBJ2-1
v_call: TRBV4-2
clone_size: few
cdr3_aa: CASSQDEFNEQFF
cdr3_nt: TGTGCCAGCAGCCAAGATGAATTCAATGAGCAGTTCTTC

d_call: -
j_call: TRBJ2-7
v_call: TRBV13
clone_size: -
cdr3_aa: CASSYERGAPSSGYEQYF
cdr3_nt: TGTGCCAGCAGCTACGAAAGGGGGGCGCCATCTTCGGGTTACGAGCAGTACTTC

d_call: -
j_call: TRBJ2-3
v_call: TRBV7-7
clone_size: -
cdr3_aa: CAPPSDTQYF
cdr3_nt: TGTGCTCCTCCTTCAGATACGCAGTATTTT

d_call: -
j_call: TRBJ1-3
v_call: TRBV9
clone_size: -
cdr3_aa: CASSAEQGTGNTIYF
cdr3_nt: TGTGCCAGCAGCGCTGAACAGGGAACTGGAAACACCATATATTTT

d_call: TRBD2
j_call: TRBJ2-2
v_call: TRBV13
clone_size: few
cdr3_aa: CASSLGLTLAGRSPGELFF
cdr3_nt: TGTGCCAGCAGCTTAGGCCTTACACTAGCGGGCAGGTCCCCCGGGGAGCTGTTTTTT

d_call: TRBD1
j_call: TRBJ2-7
v_call: TRBV27
clone_size: few
cdr3_aa: CASSLWTGREQYF
cdr3_nt: TGTGCCAGCAGTCTCTGGACAGGGCGCGAGCAGTACTTC

d_call: -
j_call: TRBJ2-7
v_call: TRBV7-2
clone_size: -
cdr3_aa: CASSFYDSYEQYF
cdr3_nt: TGTGCCAGCAGCTTTTACGACTCCTACGAGCAGTACTTC

d_call: TRBD1
j_call: TRBJ2-7
v_call: TRBV6-5
clone_size: -
cdr3_aa: CASRLTGAFYEQYF
cdr3_nt: TGTGCCAGCAGATTGACAGGGGCGTTCTACGAGCAGTACTTC

d_call: -
j_call: TRBJ2-1
v_call: TRBV6-5
clone_size: -
cdr3_aa: CASNQGPNNEQFF
cdr3_nt: TGTGCCAGCAATCAGGGGCCGAACAATGAGCAGTTCTTC

d_call: TRBD1
j_call: TRBJ2-7
v_call: TRBV9
clone_size: -
cdr3_aa: CASSQGQGVSYEQYF
cdr3_nt: TGTGCCAGCAGCCAAGGACAGGGGGTTTCCTACGAGCAGTACTTC

d_call: TRBD1
j_call: TRBJ1-4
v_call: TRBV11-2
clone_size: -
cdr3_aa: CASSLGTGTTNEKLFF
cdr3_nt: TGTGCCAGCAGCTTAGGGACAGGGACGACTAATGAAAAACTGTTTTTT

d_call: -
j_call: TRBJ2-1
v_call: TRBV7-2
clone_size: -
cdr3_aa: CASSLVPYNEQFF
cdr3_nt: TGTGCCAGCAGCTTAGTCCCCTACAATGAGCAGTTCTTC

d_call: TRBD1
j_call: TRBJ2-7
v_call: TRBV9
clone_size: once
cdr3_aa: CASSRTGTGTYEQYF
cdr3_nt: TGTGCCAGCAGCAGAACCGGGACAGGGACCTACGAGCAGTACTTC

d_call: -
j_call: TRBJ1-4
v_call: TRBV6-5
clone_size: -
cdr3_aa: CASSLTSAQTEKLFF
cdr3_nt: TGTGCCAGCAGTCTGACGTCAGCCCAGACTGAAAAACTGTTTTTT